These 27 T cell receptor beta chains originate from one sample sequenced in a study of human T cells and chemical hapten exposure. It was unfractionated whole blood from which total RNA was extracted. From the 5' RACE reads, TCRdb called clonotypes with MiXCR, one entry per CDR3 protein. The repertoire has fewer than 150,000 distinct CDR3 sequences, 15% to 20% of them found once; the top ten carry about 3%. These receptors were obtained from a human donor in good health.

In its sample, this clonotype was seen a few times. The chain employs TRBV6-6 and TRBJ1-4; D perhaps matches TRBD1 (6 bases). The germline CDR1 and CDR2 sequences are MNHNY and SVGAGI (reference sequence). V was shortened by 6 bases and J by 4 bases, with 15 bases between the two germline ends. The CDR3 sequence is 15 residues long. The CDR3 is CASSPRTALNEKLFF. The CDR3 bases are TGTGCCAGCAGCCCCAGGACAGCCCTTAATGAAAAACTGTTTTTT.

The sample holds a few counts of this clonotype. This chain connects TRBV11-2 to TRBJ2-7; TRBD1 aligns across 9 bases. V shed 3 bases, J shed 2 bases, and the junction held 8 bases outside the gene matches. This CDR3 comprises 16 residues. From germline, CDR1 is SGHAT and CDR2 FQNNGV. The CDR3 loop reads CASSFFSGTGTYEQYF. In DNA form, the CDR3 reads TGTGCCAGCAGCTTTTTTTCCGGGACAGGGACCTACGAGCAGTACTTC.

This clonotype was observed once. The CDR3 protein is CASSLEGVGEQYF. For the CDR3, the DNA is TGCGCCAGCAGCTTGGAGGGGGTTGGGGAGCAGTACTTC. The chain employs TRBV5-1 and TRBJ2-7; tentatively, D is TRBD1 (6 bases). Germline CDR1 is SGHRS and CDR2 is YFSETQ. This CDR3 contains 13 residues. V shed 0 bases and J shed 7 bases, with 11 bases lying between them. Filled out from reference TRBV5-1 and TRBJ2-7, the complete variable domain reads KAGVTQTPRYLIKTRGQQVTLSCSPISGHRSVSWYQQTPGQGLQFLFEYFSETQRNKGNFPGRFSGRQFSNSRSEMNVSTLELGDSALYLCASSLEGVGEQYFGPGTRLTVT.

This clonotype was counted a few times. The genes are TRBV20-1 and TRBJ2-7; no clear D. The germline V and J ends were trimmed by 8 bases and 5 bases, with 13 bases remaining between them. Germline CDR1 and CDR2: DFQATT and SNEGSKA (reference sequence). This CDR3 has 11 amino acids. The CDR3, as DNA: TGCAGTACACAGACGGGTAACGAGCAGTACTTC. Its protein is CSTQTGNEQYF.

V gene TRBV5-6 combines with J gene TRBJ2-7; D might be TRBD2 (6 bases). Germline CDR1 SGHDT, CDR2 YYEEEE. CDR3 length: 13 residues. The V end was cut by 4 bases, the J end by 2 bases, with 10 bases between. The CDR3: CASSDGSTYEQYF. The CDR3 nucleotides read TGTGCCAGCAGCGACGGGAGCACCTACGAGCAGTACTTC.

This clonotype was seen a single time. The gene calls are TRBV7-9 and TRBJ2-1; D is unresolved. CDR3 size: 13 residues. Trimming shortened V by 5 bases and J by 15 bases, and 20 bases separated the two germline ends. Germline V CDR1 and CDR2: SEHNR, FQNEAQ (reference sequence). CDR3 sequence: CASSPSLARGPFF. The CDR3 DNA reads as TGTGCCAGCAGCCCCTCACTCGCTAGAGGACCGTTCTTC.

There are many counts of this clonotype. CDR3 region: CARLDRKDYGYTF. The CDR3 coding sequence is TGTGCCAGACTGGACAGGAAGGACTATGGCTACACCTTC. The J gene is TRBJ1-2, the V gene TRBV2, with 7 bases identical to TRBD1. The V gene end was trimmed by 9 bases and the J gene end by 3 bases; junction bases not matched to a gene: 7. Germline V gene lookup returns CDR1 SNHLY and CDR2 FYNNEI. This CDR3 is 13 amino acids long.

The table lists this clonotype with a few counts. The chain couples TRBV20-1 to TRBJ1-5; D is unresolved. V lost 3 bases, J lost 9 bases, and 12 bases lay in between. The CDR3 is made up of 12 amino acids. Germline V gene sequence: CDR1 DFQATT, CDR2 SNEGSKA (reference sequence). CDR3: CSAREGRPPQHF. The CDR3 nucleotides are TGCAGTGCTAGGGAAGGGCGTCCGCCCCAGCATTTT.

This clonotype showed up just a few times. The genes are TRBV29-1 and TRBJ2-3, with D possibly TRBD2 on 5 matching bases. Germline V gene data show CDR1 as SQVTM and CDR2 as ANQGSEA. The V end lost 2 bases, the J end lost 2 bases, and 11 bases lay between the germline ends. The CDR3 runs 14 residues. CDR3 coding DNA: TGCAGCGTTGAACGTGGAGGAAACACAGATACGCAGTATTTT. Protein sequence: CSVERGGNTDTQYF.

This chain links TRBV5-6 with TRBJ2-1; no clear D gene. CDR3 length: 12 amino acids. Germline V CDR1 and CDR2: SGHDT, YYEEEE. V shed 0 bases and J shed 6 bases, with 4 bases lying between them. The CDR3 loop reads CASSLDGNEQFF. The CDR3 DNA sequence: TGTGCCAGCAGCTTGGACGGCAATGAGCAGTTCTTC.

In DNA, the CDR3 is TGCGCCAGCAGCCAAGGGGACAGGGGAAAGGATTCACCCCTCCACTTT. The encoded protein is CASSQGDRGKDSPLHF. This chain links TRBV4-1 with TRBJ1-6; 10 bases map to TRBD1. The germline CDR1 and CDR2 sequences are MGHRA and YSYEKL. V was pared by 1 base and J by 8 bases, with 5 bases of the junction left unmatched. CDR3 length: 16 amino acids.

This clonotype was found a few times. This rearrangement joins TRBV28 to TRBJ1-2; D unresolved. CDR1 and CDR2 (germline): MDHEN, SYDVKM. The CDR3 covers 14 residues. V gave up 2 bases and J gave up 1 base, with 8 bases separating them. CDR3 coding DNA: TGTGCCAGCAGTTTAAACGAGGGTAACTATGGCTACACCTTC. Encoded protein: CASSLNEGNYGYTF.

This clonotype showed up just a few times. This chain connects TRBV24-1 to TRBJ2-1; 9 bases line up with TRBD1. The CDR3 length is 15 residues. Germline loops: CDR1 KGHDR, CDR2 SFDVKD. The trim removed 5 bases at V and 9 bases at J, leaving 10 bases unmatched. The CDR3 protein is CATSASGTGPSEQFF. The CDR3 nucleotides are TGTGCCACCAGTGCCTCCGGGACAGGGCCCAGTGAGCAGTTCTTC.

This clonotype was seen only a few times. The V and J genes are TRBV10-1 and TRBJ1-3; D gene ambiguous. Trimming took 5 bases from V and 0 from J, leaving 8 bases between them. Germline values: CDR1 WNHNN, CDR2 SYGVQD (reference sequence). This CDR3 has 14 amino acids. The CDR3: CASSPESSGNTIYF. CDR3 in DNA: TGCGCCAGCAGTCCTGAGAGCTCTGGAAACACCATATATTTT.

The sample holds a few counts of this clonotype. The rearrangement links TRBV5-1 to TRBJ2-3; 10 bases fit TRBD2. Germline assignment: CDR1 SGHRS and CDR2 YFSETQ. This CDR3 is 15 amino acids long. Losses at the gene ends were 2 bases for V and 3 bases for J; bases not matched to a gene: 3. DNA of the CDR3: TGCGCCAGCAGCTTTCTAGCGGGAGCGACAGATACGCAGTATTTT. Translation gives CASSFLAGATDTQYF.

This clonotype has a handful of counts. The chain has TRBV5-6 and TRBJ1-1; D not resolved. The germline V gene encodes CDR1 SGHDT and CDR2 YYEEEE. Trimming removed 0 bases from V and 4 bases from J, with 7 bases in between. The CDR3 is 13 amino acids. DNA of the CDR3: TGTGCCAGCAGCTTGGGGGAGGCCACTGAAGCTTTCTTT. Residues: CASSLGEATEAFF.

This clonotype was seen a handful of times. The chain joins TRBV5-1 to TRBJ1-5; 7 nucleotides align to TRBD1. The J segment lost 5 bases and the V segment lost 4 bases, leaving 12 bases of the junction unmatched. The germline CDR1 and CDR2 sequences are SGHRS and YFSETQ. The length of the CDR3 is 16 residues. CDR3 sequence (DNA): TGCGCCAGCAGCCCTCGTCCAGGGGGGGGCTATCAGCCCCAGCATTTT. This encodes CASSPRPGGGYQPQHF. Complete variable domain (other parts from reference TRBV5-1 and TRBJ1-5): KAGVTQTPRYLIKTRGQQVTLSCSPISGHRSVSWYQQTPGQGLQFLFEYFSETQRNKGNFPGRFSGRQFSNSRSEMNVSTLELGDSALYLCASSPRPGGGYQPQHFGDGTRLSIL.

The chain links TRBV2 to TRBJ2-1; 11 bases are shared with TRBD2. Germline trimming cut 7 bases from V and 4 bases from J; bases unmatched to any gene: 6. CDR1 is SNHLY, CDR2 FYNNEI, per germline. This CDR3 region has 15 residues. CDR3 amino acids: CASMAGLAVYNEQFF. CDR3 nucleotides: TGTGCCAGCATGGCGGGACTAGCGGTTTACAATGAGCAGTTCTTC.

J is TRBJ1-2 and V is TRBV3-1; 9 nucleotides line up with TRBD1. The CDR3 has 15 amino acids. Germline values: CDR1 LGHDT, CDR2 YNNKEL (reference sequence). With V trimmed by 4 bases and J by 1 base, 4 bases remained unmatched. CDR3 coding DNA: TGTGCCAGCAGCCCCCGGGACAGGGTTAACTATGGCTACACCTTC. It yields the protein CASSPRDRVNYGYTF.

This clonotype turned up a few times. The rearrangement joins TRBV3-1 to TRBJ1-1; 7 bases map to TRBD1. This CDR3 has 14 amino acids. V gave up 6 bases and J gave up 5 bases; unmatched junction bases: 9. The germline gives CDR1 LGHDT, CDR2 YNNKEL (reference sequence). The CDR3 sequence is CASSGGGRRTEAFF. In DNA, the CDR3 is TGTGCCAGCAGTGGAGGGGGCCGGCGGACTGAAGCTTTCTTT. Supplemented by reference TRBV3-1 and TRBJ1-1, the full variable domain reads DTAVSQTPKYLVTQMGNDKSIKCEQNLGHDTMYWYKQDSKKFLKIMFSYNNKELIINETVPNRFSPKSPDKAHLNLHINSLELGDSAVYFCASSGGGRRTEAFFGQGTRLTVV.

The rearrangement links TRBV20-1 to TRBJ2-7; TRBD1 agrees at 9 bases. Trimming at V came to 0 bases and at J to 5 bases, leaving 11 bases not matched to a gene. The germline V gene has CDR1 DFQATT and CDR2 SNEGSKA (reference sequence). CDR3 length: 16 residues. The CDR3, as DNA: TGCAGTGCTAGAGATTCACCGGGACAGGGAGGGAACGAGCAGTACTTC. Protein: CSARDSPGQGGNEQYF.

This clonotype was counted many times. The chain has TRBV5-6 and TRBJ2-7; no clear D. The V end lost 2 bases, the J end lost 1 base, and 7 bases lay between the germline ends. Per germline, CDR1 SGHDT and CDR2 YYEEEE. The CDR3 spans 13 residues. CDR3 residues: CASSLARSYEQYF. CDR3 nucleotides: TGTGCCAGCAGCTTAGCCAGGTCCTACGAGCAGTACTTC.

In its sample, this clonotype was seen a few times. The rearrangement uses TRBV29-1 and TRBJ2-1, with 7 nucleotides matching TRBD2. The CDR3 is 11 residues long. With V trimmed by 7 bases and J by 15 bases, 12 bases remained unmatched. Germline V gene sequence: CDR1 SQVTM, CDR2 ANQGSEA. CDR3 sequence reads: CSGASGPLPFF. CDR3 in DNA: TGCAGCGGGGCTAGCGGTCCTTTACCGTTCTTC.

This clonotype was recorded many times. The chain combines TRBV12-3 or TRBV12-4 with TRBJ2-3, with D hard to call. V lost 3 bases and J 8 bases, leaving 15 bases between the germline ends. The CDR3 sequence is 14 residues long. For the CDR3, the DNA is TGTGCCAGCAGTTTCAACGTTGGCCCTAGTACGCAGTATTTT. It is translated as CASSFNVGPSTQYF.

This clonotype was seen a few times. For the CDR3, the DNA is TGCGCCAGCAGCCAATTCGACAGGGACGTCCGTAATGAGCAGTTCTTC. It translates to CASSQFDRDVRNEQFF. The gene calls are TRBV4-1 and TRBJ2-1; 7 positions match TRBD1. With 2 bases clipped from V and 7 bases from J, the junction kept 11 bases outside the gene matches. The V gene's germline CDR1 is MGHRA and CDR2 YSYEKL. The CDR3 covers 16 residues.

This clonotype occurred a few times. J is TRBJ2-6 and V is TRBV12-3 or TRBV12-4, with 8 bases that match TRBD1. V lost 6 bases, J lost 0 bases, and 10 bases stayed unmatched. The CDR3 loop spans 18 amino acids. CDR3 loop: CASSLRTGSLSGANVLTF. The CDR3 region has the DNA TGTGCCAGCAGCCTCAGGACAGGGAGTCTCTCTGGGGCCAACGTCCTGACTTTC.

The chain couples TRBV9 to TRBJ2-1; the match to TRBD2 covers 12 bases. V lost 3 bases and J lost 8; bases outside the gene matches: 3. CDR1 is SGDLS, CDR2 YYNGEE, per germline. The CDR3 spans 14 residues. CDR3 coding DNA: TGTGCCAGCAGCGCTAGCGGGAGGGTGGATGAGCAGTTCTTC. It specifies CASSASGRVDEQFF.